This TCR beta chain was captured in a study of cytomegalovirus exposure and HLA in healthy donors. Overall study context: Unique TCR beta sequences numbering 95 million to 130 million came from 150 million to 200 million T cells in an earlier analysis. Study-level findings and limits: What was likely a sequencing artifact was a cluster of highly shared sequence variants.

Germline CDR1 reads SEHNR; CDR2 reads FQNEAQ (reference sequence). This CDR3 region has 16 residues. V lost 0 bases and J 2 bases, leaving 13 bases between the germline ends. A word on this clone: Its antigen is not known.

The study ran its PCR with 60 Vbeta and 13 Jbeta primers. Produced via immunoSEQ multiplex PCR; TCRdb's table is partial and in-frame only. The sample data list approximately 110,000 clones. The sequence came from a young man in good health and CMV-seronegative. Specimen: PBMCs. The J gene is TRBJ2-5, the V gene TRBV7-9, with a possible D match to TRBD2 (5 bases). The CDR3 sequence: CASSLAIGLAQETQYF. The DNA of the CDR3 is TGTGCCAGCAGCTTAGCTATAGGACTGGCACAAGAGACCCAGTACTTC. Based on the CDR3 plus reference TRBV7-9 and TRBJ2-5, the full variable domain is DTGVSQNPRHKITKRGQNVTFRCDPISEHNRLYWYRQTLGQGPEFLTYFQNEAQLEKSRLLSDRFSAERPKGSFSTLEIQRTEQGDSAMYLCASSLAIGLAQETQYFGPGTRLLVL.